These 2 T cell receptor beta chains were sequenced from one sample in a study of shared T cell receptors in the human thymus. Sequenced by immunoSEQ multiplex PCR; TCRdb stores in-frame clones only, minus some. This sample carries around 730,000 clones, 70% to 90% of them seen once, and the ten largest clones take around 0.0094%. These data also formed part of another study, on human thymus T cells.

Sequencing was done on a sample of thymocytes. These receptors were obtained from a girl under two years old with a congenital heart defect.

The V call is TRBV5-1, the J call TRBJ1-2; D is possibly TRBD1 (5 bases). CDR3 size: 14 residues. V lost 2 bases, J lost 5 bases, and 13 bases lay in between. In germline, CDR1 is SGHRS, CDR2 YFSETQ. The CDR3 reads CASSFRSTDYGYTF. CDR3 nucleotide sequence: TGCGCCAGCAGCTTTAGATCGACAGATTATGGCTACACCTTC.

J is TRBJ2-7 and V is TRBV10-1; TRBD2 matches at 8 bases. The germline CDR1 and CDR2 sequences are WNHNN and SYGVQD (reference sequence). The V gene end was trimmed by 6 bases and the J gene end by 5 bases; junction bases not matched to a gene: 6. The CDR3 covers 13 residues. The CDR3 nucleotides are TGCGCCAGCAGATCCACCGGGGGGGACGAGCAGTACTTC. The encoded protein is CASRSTGGDEQYF.